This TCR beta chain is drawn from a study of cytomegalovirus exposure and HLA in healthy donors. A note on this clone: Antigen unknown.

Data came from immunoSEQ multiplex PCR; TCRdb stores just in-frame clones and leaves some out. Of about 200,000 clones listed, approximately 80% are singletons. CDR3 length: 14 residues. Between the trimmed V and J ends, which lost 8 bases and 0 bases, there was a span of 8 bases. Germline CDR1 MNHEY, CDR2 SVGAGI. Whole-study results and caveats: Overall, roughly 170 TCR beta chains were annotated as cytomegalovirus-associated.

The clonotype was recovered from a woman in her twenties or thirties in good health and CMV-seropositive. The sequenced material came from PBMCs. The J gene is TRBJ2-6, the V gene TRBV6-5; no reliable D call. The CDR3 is CASCENSGANVLTF. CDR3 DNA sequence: TGTGCCAGCTGTGAGAACTCTGGGGCCAACGTCCTGACTTTC.